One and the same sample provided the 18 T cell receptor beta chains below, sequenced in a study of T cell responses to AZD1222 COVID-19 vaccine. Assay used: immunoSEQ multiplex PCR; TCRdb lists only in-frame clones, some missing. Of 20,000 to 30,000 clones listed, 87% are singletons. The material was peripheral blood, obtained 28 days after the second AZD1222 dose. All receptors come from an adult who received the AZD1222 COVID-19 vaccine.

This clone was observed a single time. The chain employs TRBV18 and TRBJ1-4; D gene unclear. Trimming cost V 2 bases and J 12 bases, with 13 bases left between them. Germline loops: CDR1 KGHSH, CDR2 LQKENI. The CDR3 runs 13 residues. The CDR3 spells CASSPMAQEELFF. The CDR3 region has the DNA TGTGCCAGCTCACCAATGGCCCAGGAGGAACTGTTTTTT.

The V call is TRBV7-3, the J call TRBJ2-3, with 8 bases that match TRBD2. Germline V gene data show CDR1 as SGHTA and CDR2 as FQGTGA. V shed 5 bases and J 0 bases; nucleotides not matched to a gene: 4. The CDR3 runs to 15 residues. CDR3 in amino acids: CASSRTGGSTDTQYF. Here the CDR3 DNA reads TGTGCCAGCAGCCGGACGGGGGGGAGCACAGATACGCAGTATTTT. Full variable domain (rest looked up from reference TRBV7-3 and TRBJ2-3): GAGVSQTPSNKVTEKGKYVELRCDPISGHTALYWYRQSLGQGPEFLIYFQGTGAADDSGLPNDRFFAVRPEGSVSTLKIQRTERGDSAVYLCASSRTGGSTDTQYFGPGTRLTVL.

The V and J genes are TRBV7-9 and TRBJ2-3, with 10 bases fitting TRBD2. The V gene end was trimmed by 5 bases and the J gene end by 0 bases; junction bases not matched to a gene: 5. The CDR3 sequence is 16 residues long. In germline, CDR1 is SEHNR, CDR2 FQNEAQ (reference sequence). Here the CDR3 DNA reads TGTGCCAGCAGCGGGGGGACTAGCGACAGCACAGATACGCAGTATTTT. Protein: CASSGGTSDSTDTQYF.

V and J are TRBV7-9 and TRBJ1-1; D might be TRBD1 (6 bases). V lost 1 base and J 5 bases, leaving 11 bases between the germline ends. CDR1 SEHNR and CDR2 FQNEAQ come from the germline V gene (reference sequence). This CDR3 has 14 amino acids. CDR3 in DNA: TGTGCCAGCAGCTTAGAGGGGGGAGGGACTGAAGCTTTCTTT. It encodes CASSLEGGGTEAFF.

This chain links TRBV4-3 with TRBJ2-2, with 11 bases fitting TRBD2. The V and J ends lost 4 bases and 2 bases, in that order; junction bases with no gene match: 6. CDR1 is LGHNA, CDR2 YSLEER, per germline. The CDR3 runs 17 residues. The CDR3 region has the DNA TGCGCCAGCAGCCGGGGACTAGCGGAGACAAACACCGGGGAGCTGTTTTTT. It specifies CASSRGLAETNTGELFF.

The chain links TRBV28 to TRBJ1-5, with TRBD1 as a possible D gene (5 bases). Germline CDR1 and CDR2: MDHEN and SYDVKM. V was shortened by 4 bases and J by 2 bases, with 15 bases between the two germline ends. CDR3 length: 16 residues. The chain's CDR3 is CASSSTTVSGNQPQHF. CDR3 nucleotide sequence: TGTGCCAGCAGTTCGACGACAGTGTCAGGCAATCAGCCCCAGCATTTT.

CDR3 region: CASSESPGQYNQPQHF. CDR3 sequence (DNA): TGTGCCAGCAGTGAAAGTCCGGGACAGTACAATCAGCCCCAGCATTTT. V and J are TRBV6-1 and TRBJ1-5; 7 nucleotides agree with TRBD1. The junction had 7 bases not matched to a gene; V was cut back by 2 bases and J by 3 bases. The CDR3 extends over 16 amino acids. Germline values: CDR1 MNHNS, CDR2 SASEGT.

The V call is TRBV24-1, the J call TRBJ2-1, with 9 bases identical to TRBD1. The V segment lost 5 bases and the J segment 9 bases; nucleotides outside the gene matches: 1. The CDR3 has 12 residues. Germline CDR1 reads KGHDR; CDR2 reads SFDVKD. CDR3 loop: CATSVDRGEQFF. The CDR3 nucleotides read TGTGCCACCAGTGTGGACAGGGGTGAGCAGTTCTTC.

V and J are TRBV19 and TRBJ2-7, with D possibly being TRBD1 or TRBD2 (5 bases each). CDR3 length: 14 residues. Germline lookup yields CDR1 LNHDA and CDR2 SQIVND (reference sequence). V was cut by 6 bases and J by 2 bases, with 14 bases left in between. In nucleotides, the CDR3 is TGTGCCAGTAGGGCCGGGACGGCCACCTACGAGCAGTACTTC. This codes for CASRAGTATYEQYF.

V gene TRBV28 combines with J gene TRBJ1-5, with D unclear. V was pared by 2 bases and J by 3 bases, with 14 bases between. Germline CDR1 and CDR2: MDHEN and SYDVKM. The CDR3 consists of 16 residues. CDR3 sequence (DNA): TGTGCCAGCAGTTTACTGGTTCGGCGGATCAATCAGCCCCAGCATTTT. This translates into CASSLLVRRINQPQHF.

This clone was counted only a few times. Here the CDR3 DNA reads TGTGCCACCAGTGATGGAGGGGAAAAACTGTTTTTT. It translates to CATSDGGEKLFF. The chain uses TRBV24-1 and TRBJ1-4; D gene ambiguous. Trimming cost V 3 bases and J 8 bases, with 6 bases left between them. In germline, CDR1 is KGHDR, CDR2 SFDVKD. The CDR3 sequence is 12 residues long.

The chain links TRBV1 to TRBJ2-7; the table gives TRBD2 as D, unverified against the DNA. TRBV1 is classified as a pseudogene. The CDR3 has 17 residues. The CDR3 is CTSSPRLAGGPRDEQYF. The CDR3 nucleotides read TGCACCAGCAGCCCCCGACTAGCGGGAGGGCCGAGGGACGAGCAGTACTTC.

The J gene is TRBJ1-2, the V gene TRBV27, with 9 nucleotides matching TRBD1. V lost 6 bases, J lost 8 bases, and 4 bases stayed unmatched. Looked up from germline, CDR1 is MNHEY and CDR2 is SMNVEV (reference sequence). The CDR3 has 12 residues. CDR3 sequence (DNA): TGTGCCAGCAGGGGGACAGGGCAAGGCTACACCTTC. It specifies CASRGTGQGYTF.

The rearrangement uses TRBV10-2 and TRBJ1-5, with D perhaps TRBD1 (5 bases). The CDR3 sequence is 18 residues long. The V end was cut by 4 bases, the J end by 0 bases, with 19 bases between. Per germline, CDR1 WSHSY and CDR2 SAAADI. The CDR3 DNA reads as TGCGCCAGCAGTGCAAGAGGGACCTTGAGTTATAGCAATCAGCCCCAGCATTTT. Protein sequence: CASSARGTLSYSNQPQHF.

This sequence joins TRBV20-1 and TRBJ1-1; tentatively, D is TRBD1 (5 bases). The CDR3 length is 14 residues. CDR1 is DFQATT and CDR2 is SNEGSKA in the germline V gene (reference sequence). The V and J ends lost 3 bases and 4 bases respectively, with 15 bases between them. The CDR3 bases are TGCAGTGCTAGTCCCCCTGGGGGAGTCACTGAAGCTTTCTTT. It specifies CSASPPGGVTEAFF.

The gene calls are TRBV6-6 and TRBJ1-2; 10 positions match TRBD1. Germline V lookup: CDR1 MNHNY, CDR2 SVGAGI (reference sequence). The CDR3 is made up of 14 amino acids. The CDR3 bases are TGTACGGCTGACAGGGGGCGCCCTAACTATGGCTACACCTTC. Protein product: CTADRGRPNYGYTF.

The CDR3 is CASSQTRGRSYEQYF. In nucleotides, the CDR3 is TGTGCCAGCAGCCAGACTAGGGGGAGATCCTACGAGCAGTACTTC. V and J are TRBV14 and TRBJ2-7, with D perhaps matching TRBD1 or TRBD2 (6 bases each). From germline, CDR1 is SGHDN and CDR2 FVKESK. The CDR3 covers 15 residues. The V end was cut by 3 bases, the J end by 1 base, with 13 bases between.

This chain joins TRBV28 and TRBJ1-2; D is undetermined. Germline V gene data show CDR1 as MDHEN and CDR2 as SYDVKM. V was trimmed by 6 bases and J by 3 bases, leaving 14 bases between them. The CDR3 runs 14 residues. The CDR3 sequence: CASSIARTDYGYTF. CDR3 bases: TGTGCCAGCAGCATAGCCCGGACTGACTATGGCTACACCTTC.